Below are 20 T cell receptor beta chains sequenced from a single sample in a study of early T cells in non-severe SARS-CoV-2 infection. One entry per CDR3 protein, called by TCRdb with MiXCR from the 5' RACE reads. Of nearly 9,500 distinct CDR3 sequences listed, about 4.8% are singletons. Sequenced sample: whole blood. The receptors derive from an adult who was a healthcare worker with PCR-confirmed SARS-CoV-2 infection or an uninfected control (not recorded which).

This clonotype rates as medium-sized. The chain joins TRBV12-3 or TRBV12-4 to TRBJ2-1; D is perhaps TRBD2 (6 bases). The V gene lost 5 bases and the J gene lost 15 bases, with 17 bases spanning the gap. This CDR3 is 12 amino acids long. The CDR3 DNA reads TGTGCCAGCAGTCCCGGAAGCGGAGGGGCGTTCTTC. Its protein product is CASSPGSGGAFF.

This clonotype is medium-sized. The CDR3 sequence: CSARDQRSYEQYF. CDR3 DNA: TGCAGTGCTAGAGATCAGCGGTCCTACGAGCAGTACTTC. V is TRBV20-1 and J is TRBJ2-7, with D tentatively TRBD2 (5 bases). The CDR3 is 13 residues long. Trimming shortened V by 0 bases and J by 1 base, and 7 bases separated the two germline ends. The germline V gene encodes CDR1 DFQATT and CDR2 SNEGSKA (reference sequence).

This clonotype is medium-sized. The chain is built from TRBV7-2 and TRBJ1-1; D is uncertain. The V gene lost 4 bases and the J gene lost 2 bases, with 11 bases spanning the gap. This CDR3 has 14 residues. Germline V gives CDR1 SGHTA, CDR2 FQGNSA. CDR3 region: CASSSQPGNTEAFF. In DNA form, the CDR3 reads TGTGCCAGCAGCTCCCAGCCAGGCAACACTGAAGCTTTCTTT.

This clonotype came up many times. The chain links TRBV7-2 to TRBJ2-3; D is perhaps TRBD2 (5 bases). With 2 bases removed from V and 7 bases from J, the gap between germline ends came to 10 bases. Germline V gene data show CDR1 as SGHTA and CDR2 as FQGNSA. CDR3 length: 13 amino acids. The CDR3 DNA reads TGTGCCAGCAGCTTAAACTCGGGATATACGCAGTATTTT. Protein product: CASSLNSGYTQYF.

This clonotype rates as medium-sized. This sequence joins TRBV30 and TRBJ1-2; D is possibly TRBD1 (6 bases). The CDR3 has 13 amino acids. CDR1 GTSNPN and CDR2 SVGIG come from the germline V gene (reference sequence). Trimming took 2 bases from V and 8 from J, leaving 15 bases between them. CDR3 nucleotide sequence: TGTGCCTGGAGTAGGAGGGGGGGAGGAGGCTACACCTTC. Translated: CAWSRRGGGGYTF.

This chain joins TRBV11-2 and TRBJ1-6, with D perhaps TRBD1 (5 bases). The V gene's germline CDR1 is SGHAT and CDR2 FQNNGV. Trimming took 6 bases from V and 5 from J, leaving 8 bases between them. The CDR3 spans 13 residues. DNA for the CDR3: TGTGCCAGCAGTGCAGGGAATAATTCACCCCTCCACTTT. Translated, it gives CASSAGNNSPLHF.

This clonotype has a count of ten or more. The rearrangement links TRBV27 to TRBJ1-3; D might be TRBD1 (5 bases). V was shortened by 6 bases and J by 0 bases, with 9 bases between the two germline ends. CDR3 length: 14 residues. Germline assignment: CDR1 MNHEY and CDR2 SMNVEV (reference sequence). DNA for the CDR3: TGTGCCAGCAGCCTAAGGGGCTCTGGAAACACCATATATTTT. As protein: CASSLRGSGNTIYF.

Judged by abundance, this clonotype is medium-sized (0.01 to 0.1%). The chain employs TRBV12-3 or TRBV12-4 and TRBJ2-3; 7 bases are shared with TRBD2. The CDR3 runs 14 residues. Unmatched junction bases numbered 5, after V lost 5 bases and J lost 3 bases. CDR3 protein: CASSPLGGTDTQYF. The CDR3, as DNA: TGTGCCAGCAGTCCCCTCGGGGGGACAGATACGCAGTATTTT.

This clonotype is categorized as medium-sized. This sequence joins TRBV27 and TRBJ2-1; 10 bases are a match to TRBD2. V was pared by 5 bases and J by 8 bases, with 9 bases of the junction left unmatched. CDR1 and CDR2 from the germline V gene are MNHEY and SMNVEV (reference sequence). This CDR3 contains 15 residues. The CDR3: CASSRAGGSFDEQFF. The CDR3 DNA follows: TGTGCCAGCAGTCGAGCGGGAGGGTCCTTCGATGAGCAGTTCTTC.

The sample holds a few counts of this clonotype. The DNA of the CDR3 is TGTGCCAGCAGTGAACTGGGAGGGTTTTTCTACGAGCAGTACTTC. Protein sequence: CASSELGGFFYEQYF. The rearrangement joins TRBV6-1 to TRBJ2-7, with TRBD2 matching 7 bases. V gave up 2 bases and J gave up 3 bases; unmatched junction bases: 7. The CDR3 is 15 amino acids. The germline gives CDR1 MNHNS, CDR2 SASEGT.

The rearrangement links TRBV12-3 or TRBV12-4 to TRBJ1-1, with 7 bases that match TRBD1. This CDR3 has 14 amino acids. The V and J ends lost 6 bases and 5 bases, in that order; junction bases with no gene match: 9. As DNA, the CDR3 is TGTGCCAGCAGCGTAGGGGACAGAGGGACTGAAGCTTTCTTT. Its translation: CASSVGDRGTEAFF.

This clonotype was seen a handful of times. V and J are TRBV7-9 and TRBJ2-6, with D tentatively TRBD2 (7 bases). This CDR3 has 19 amino acids. V shed 5 bases and J shed 2 bases, with 22 bases lying between them. Germline V lookup: CDR1 SEHNR, CDR2 FQNEAQ (reference sequence). CDR3 amino acids: CASSIHRTRGGAGANVLTF. The CDR3 region has the DNA TGTGCCAGCAGCATCCACCGGACTAGGGGGGGTGCTGGGGCCAACGTCCTGACTTTC.

By sample share, this clonotype is medium-sized. This rearrangement joins TRBV10-3 to TRBJ2-1, with D perhaps given as TRBD1 or TRBD2 (6 bases each). This CDR3 comprises 14 residues. The germline CDR1 and CDR2 sequences are ENHRY and SYGVKD. Trimming shortened V by 3 bases and J by 7 bases, and 13 bases separated the two germline ends. This CDR3 reads CAISDSSGQNEQFF. The CDR3 DNA follows: TGTGCCATCAGTGATAGTAGCGGACAGAATGAGCAGTTCTTC.

This clonotype was counted at least ten times. V gene TRBV5-7 combines with J gene TRBJ1-5; D is possibly TRBD1 (6 bases). TRBV5-7 is reported as an ORF; its role is uncertain. There are 15 residues in the CDR3. V lost 0 bases to trimming and J lost 4 bases, with 11 bases between them. The CDR3: CASSLDNRENQPQHF. The CDR3 nucleotides read TGTGCCAGCAGCTTGGATAACAGGGAAAATCAGCCCCAGCATTTT.

This clonotype is labeled as medium-sized. This rearrangement joins TRBV10-3 to TRBJ2-1; perhaps TRBD2 as D (5 bases). Germline values: CDR1 ENHRY, CDR2 SYGVKD. This CDR3 has 14 amino acids. Trimming removed 4 bases at V and 6 bases at J, with 13 bases between. This CDR3 is CAISGHGGSNEQFF. The CDR3 DNA sequence: TGTGCCATCAGTGGACATGGAGGTAGCAATGAGCAGTTCTTC.

This clonotype was detected many times. The gene calls are TRBV6-5 and TRBJ1-5; possible D gene TRBD1, 6 bases. Looked up from germline, CDR1 is MNHEY and CDR2 is SVGAGI. The V and J ends lost 5 bases and 5 bases respectively, with 16 bases between them. This CDR3 spans 15 amino acids. The CDR3 DNA follows: TGTGCCAGCAGTAGAACAGGGTTCGTGGATCAGCCCCAGCATTTT. Protein product: CASSRTGFVDQPQHF.

By its share, this clonotype is medium-sized. This chain uses TRBV20-1 with TRBJ2-3; 10 nucleotides match TRBD2. The CDR3 contains 14 residues. Germline V gene data show CDR1 as DFQATT and CDR2 as SNEGSKA (reference sequence). V lost 5 bases and J lost 4; bases outside the gene matches: 6. Here the CDR3 DNA reads TGCAGTGCTCGATCTAGCGGGAGAGCAGATACGCAGTATTTT. This encodes CSARSSGRADTQYF.

This clonotype was recorded many times. The CDR3 sequence is CASSYLGTGRDEQYF. The DNA for the CDR3 is TGTGCCAGCAGTTACCTCGGGACAGGGCGGGACGAGCAGTACTTC. The V gene is TRBV12-3 or TRBV12-4, the J gene TRBJ2-7, with TRBD1 identical over 9 bases. V lost 4 bases, J lost 5 bases, and 9 bases stayed unmatched. The length of the CDR3 is 15 residues.

Judged by abundance, this clonotype is medium-sized. The V and J genes are TRBV10-1 and TRBJ2-1, with D possibly TRBD2 on 5 matching bases. CDR1 is WNHNN, CDR2 SYGVQD, per germline (reference sequence). Trimming shortened V by 0 bases and J by 9 bases, and 9 bases separated the two germline ends. The CDR3 contains 13 residues. CDR3 coding DNA: TGCGCCAGCAGTGAGTCAGGGAGAGGTGAGCAGTTCTTC. Amino acids: CASSESGRGEQFF.

This clonotype is classed as medium-sized. This chain uses TRBV7-9 with TRBJ2-7, with a weak D call TRBD2 (6 bases). V was trimmed by 1 base and J by 1 base, leaving 11 bases between them. Germline-derived CDR1 and CDR2 are SEHNR and FQNEAQ (reference sequence). This CDR3 has 15 residues. The CDR3 loop is CASSLGTGVSYEQYF. DNA for the CDR3: TGTGCCAGCAGCTTAGGGACGGGAGTTTCCTACGAGCAGTACTTC. The full variable domain, with the rest looked up from reference TRBV7-9 and TRBJ2-7, is DTGVSQNPRHKITKRGQNVTFRCDPISEHNRLYWYRQTLGQGPEFLTYFQNEAQLEKSRLLSDRFSAERPKGSFSTLEIQRTEQGDSAMYLCASSLGTGVSYEQYFGPGTRLTVT.